This T cell receptor (beta chain) derives from a study of T-cell reconstitution after alpha-beta-depleted transplantation in children. Study observations and caveats: High day-60 TCRbeta diversity in some patients came from surviving recipient T cells and thymic progenitors. A year had passed since transplant, and T-cell counts and diversity by then came mostly from newly produced T cells.

As concerns this clonotype: No antigen is known for it.

The TCRbeta library incorporated unique molecular identifiers. TCRdb independently ran MiXCR on the PCR reads; one entry per CDR3 protein. The table lists some 310,000 distinct CDR3 sequences, around 25% of them singletons. This CDR3 is built from 13 residues. Germline CDR1 LNHNV, CDR2 YYDKDF (reference sequence). V was cut by 5 bases and J by 1 base, with 9 bases left in between. V usage is TRBV15 and J usage is TRBJ2-7, with D possibly TRBD2 on 6 matching bases. This clonotype originated in a male patient under 18 who had a stem cell transplant for acute lymphoblastic leukemia, so the T cells may come from the graft donor. The input for sequencing was PBMCs, mostly from graft donor cells, taken 180 days after TCRalphabeta/CD19-depleted stem cell transplant. CDR3 nucleotides: TGTGCCACCAGCCCGCTAGCGTCCTACGAGCAGTACTTC. Its translation: CATSPLASYEQYF.